This TCR beta chain originates from a study of T cells expressing NK-cell markers. Background on the study: Sorted CD3+CD56+NKG2C+, CD3+CD56+NKG2C- and CD3+CD56-NKG2C+ T cells supplied TCR beta repertoires. Study-wide findings and caveats: Uncertainty persisted over the HCMV specificity of expanded NKG2C+ T cell clones.

A note on this clonotype: The antigen is unknown.

UMI-tagged 5'RACE template switching yielded the TCR beta cDNA. Following a re-call of the 5' RACE reads, TCRdb has one entry per CDR3 protein and lacks DNA. The sample table includes nearly 8,000 distinct CDR3 sequences. The CDR3 is 11 residues long. CDR1 and CDR2 from the germline V gene are MNHEY and SVGAGI. Sequencing was done on a sample of blood T cells: a sorted CD56 or NKG2C T cell subset, CD4+ or CD8+ T cells, or bulk PBMC T cells (not recorded which). The receptor was isolated from a man aged 18 to 30 in good health. The rearrangement joins TRBV6-5 to TRBJ1-1; lacking DNA, the TRBD1 call made by TCRdb goes unchecked. The CDR3 spells CASRTGTEAFF.